This T cell receptor beta chain was observed in a study of CD8 T cells in Susac syndrome. Reverse transcription used about 0.45 to 1 ug RNA and random hexamers. TCRdb called the immunoSEQ multiplex PCR reads again in MiXCR, with one record for every CDR3 protein. The table has a few hundred thousand distinct CDR3 sequences, more than 80% seen once; the top ten hold around 0.12%. Peripheral blood CD8+ and CD4+ T cells were profiled by TCR beta sequencing. The CDR3 totals 20 residues. The germline V gene has CDR1 MNHNS and CDR2 SASEGT. The V and J ends lost 0 bases and 0 bases respectively, with 20 bases between them. Regarding the study as a whole: Only a relatively small number of individuals were included in the TCR sequencing and HLA analysis.

About this clonotype: The antigen remains unidentified.

The sample consisted of CD8+ T cells from PBMCs. The clonotype was recovered from a human donor with multiple sclerosis. The V call is TRBV6-1, the J call TRBJ2-2, with D perhaps matching TRBD1 (5 bases). CDR3 in amino acids: CASSEALGQGSGPNTGELFF. CDR3 in DNA: TGTGCCAGCAGTGAAGCGCTTGGGCAGGGTTCTGGCCCGAACACCGGGGAGCTGTTTTTT.